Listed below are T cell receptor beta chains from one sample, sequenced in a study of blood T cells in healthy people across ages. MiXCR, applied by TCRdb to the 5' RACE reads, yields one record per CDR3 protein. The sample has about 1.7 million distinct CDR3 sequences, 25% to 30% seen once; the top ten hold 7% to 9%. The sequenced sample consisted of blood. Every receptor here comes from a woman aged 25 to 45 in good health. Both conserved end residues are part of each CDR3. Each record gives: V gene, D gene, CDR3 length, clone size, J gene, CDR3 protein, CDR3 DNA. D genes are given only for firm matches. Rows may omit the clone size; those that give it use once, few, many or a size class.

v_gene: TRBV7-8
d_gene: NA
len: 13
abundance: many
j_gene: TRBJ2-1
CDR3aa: CASSLTPGVEQFF
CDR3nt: TGTGCCAGCAGCTTAACGCCGGGGGTTGAGCAGTTCTTC

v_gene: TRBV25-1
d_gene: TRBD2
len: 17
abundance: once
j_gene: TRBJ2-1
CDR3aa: CASSATSGRASYNEQVF
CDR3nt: TGTGCCAGCAGTGCTACTAGCGGGAGGGCAAGCTACAATGAGCAGGTCTTC

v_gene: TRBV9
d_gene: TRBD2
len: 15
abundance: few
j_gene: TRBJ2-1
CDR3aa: CASSVKREGNNEQFF
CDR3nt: TGTGCCAGCAGCGTAAAACGGGAGGGTAACAATGAGCAGTTCTTC

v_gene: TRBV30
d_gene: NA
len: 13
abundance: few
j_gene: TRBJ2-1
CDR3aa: CAWSVVDGRQQFF
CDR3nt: TGTGCCTGGAGTGTCGTGGACGGCCGACAACAGTTCTTC

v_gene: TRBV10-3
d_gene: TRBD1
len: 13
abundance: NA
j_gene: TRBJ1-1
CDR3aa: CAIRDGTDTEAFF
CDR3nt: TGTGCCATCAGAGATGGGACAGACACTGAAGCTTTCTTT

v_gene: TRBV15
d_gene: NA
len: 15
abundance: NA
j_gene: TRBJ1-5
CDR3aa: CATSTSGTSNQPQHF
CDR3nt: TGTGCCACCAGCACGTCCGGCACTAGCAATCAGCCCCAGCATTTT

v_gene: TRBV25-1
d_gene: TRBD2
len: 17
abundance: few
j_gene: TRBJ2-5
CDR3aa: CASSALTGGPGEETQYF
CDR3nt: TGTGCCAGCAGTGCCTTAACGGGGGGACCGGGTGAAGAGACCCAGTACTTC

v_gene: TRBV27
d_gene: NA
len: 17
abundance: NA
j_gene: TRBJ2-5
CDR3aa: CASSPTGRGRERETQYF
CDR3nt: TGTGCCAGCAGTCCGACGGGACGGGGCAGGGAGAGGGAGACCCAGTACTTC

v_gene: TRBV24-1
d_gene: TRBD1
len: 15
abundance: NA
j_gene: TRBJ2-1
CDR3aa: CATSELLGQGAEQFF
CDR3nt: TGTGCCACCAGTGAGTTGTTGGGACAGGGAGCGGAGCAGTTCTTC

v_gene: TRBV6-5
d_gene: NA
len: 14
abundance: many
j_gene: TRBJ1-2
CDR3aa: CASSSGLQTGSYTF
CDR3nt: TGTGCCAGCAGTTCCGGTCTCCAAACTGGGAGCTACACCTTC

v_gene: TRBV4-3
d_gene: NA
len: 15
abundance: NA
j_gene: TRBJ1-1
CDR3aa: CASSQYWGRITEAFF
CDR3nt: TGCGCCAGCAGCCAATATTGGGGACGGATCACTGAAGCTTTCTTT

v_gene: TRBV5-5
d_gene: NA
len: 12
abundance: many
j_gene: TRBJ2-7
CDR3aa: CASSPQGSEQYF
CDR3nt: TGTGCCAGCAGTCCTCAGGGGAGCGAGCAGTACTTC

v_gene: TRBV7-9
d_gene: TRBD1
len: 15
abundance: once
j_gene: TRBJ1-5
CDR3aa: CASSLFGTGDQPQHF
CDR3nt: TGTGCCAGCAGCTTATTTGGGACAGGGGATCAGCCCCAGCATTTT

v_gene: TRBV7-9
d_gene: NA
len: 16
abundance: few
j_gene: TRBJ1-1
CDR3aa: CASSWGQLATNTEAFF
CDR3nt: TGTGCCAGCAGCTGGGGACAATTGGCCACGAACACTGAAGCTTTCTTT

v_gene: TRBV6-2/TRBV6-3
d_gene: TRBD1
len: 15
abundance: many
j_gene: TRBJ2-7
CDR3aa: CASSSDRVGPYEQYF
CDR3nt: TGTGCCAGCAGTTCGGACAGGGTTGGCCCCTACGAGCAGTACTTC

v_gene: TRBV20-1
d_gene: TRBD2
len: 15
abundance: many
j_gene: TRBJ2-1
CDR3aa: CSASLRTSGYNEQFF
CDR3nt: TGCAGTGCTAGCCTAAGGACTAGCGGCTACAATGAGCAGTTCTTC

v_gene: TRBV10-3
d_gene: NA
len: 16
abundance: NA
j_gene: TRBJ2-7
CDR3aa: CAISEGFGQGAYEQYF
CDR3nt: TGTGCCATCAGTGAAGGTTTCGGGCAGGGTGCCTACGAGCAGTACTTC

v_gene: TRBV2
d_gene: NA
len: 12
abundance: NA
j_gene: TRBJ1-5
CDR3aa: CASSENSQPQHF
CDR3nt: TGTGCCAGCAGTGAGAATAGTCAGCCCCAGCATTTT

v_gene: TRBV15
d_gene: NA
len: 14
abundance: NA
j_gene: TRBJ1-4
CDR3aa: CATSRDRSNEKLFF
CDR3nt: TGTGCCACCAGCAGAGATAGGTCCAATGAAAAACTGTTTTTT

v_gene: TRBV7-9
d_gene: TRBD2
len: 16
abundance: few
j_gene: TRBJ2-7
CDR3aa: CASSLAGEGLYNEQYF
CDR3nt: TGTGCCAGCAGCTTAGCAGGGGAGGGCCTCTACAATGAGCAGTACTTC

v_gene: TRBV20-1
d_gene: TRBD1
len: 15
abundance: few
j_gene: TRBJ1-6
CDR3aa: CSAPNDRGHNSPLHF
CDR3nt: TGCAGTGCTCCTAACGACAGGGGACATAATTCACCCCTCCACTTT

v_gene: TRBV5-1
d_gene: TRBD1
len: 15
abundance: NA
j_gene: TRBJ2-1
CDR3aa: CASSSQGASYNEQFF
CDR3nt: TGCGCCAGCAGCTCACAGGGGGCATCCTACAATGAGCAGTTCTTC

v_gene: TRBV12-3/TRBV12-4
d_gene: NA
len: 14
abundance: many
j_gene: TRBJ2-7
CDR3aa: CASRREGKSYEQYF
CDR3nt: TGTGCCAGCAGGCGGGAAGGTAAATCCTACGAGCAGTACTTC

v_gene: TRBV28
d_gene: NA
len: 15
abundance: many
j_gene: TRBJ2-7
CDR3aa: CASSSQIPASYEQYF
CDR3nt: TGTGCCAGCAGTTCCCAGATCCCGGCCTCCTACGAGCAGTACTTC

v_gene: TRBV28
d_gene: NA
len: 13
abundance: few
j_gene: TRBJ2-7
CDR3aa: CASSTGESYEQYF
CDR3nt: TGTGCCAGCAGCACTGGGGAATCCTACGAGCAGTACTTC

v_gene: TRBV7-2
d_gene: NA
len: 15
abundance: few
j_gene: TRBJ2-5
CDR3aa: CASSDAGRFRETQYF
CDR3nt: TGTGCCAGCAGCGACGCCGGGCGGTTTCGAGAGACCCAGTACTTC

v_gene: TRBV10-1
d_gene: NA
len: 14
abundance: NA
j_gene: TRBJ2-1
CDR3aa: CASSRSILGNEQFF
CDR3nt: TGCGCCAGCAGTAGAAGCATTCTTGGGAATGAGCAGTTCTTC

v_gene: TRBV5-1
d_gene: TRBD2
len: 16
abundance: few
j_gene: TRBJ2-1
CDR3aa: CASRSRLAEPYNEQFF
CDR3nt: TGCGCCAGCAGGTCCAGACTAGCGGAACCCTACAATGAGCAGTTCTTC

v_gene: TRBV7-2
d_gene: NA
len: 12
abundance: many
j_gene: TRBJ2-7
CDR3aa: CASSEVYYEQYF
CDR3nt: TGTGCCAGCAGTGAGGTGTACTACGAGCAGTACTTC

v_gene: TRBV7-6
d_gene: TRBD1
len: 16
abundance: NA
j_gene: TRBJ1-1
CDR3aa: CASSLGTGGFGSEAFF
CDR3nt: TGTGCCAGCAGCTTAGGCACAGGGGGCTTTGGCTCTGAAGCTTTCTTT

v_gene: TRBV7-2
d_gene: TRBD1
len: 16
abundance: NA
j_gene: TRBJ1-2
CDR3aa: CASFRQGAGRNYGYTF
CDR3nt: TGTGCCAGCTTTCGACAGGGGGCCGGTAGAAACTATGGCTACACCTTC

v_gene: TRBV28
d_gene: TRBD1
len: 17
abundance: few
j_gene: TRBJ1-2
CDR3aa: CASSLEGQGMGNYGYTF
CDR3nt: TGTGCCAGCAGCCTCGAGGGACAGGGGATGGGGAACTATGGCTACACCTTC